A single sample is the source of the 17 T cell receptor beta chains below, sequenced in a study of identical twins. TCRdb fed the 5' RACE reads into MiXCR, producing one record per CDR3 protein. The data show 700,000 or so distinct CDR3 sequences, with less than 10% seen just once and 0.75% to 1% held by the top ten. The same sample was also used in a study of yellow fever vaccine responses in identical twins.

Specimen: PBMCs. These receptors were obtained from a young woman in good health.

This clonotype turned up a few times. The gene calls are TRBV27 and TRBJ2-1, with D perhaps assigned TRBD1 or TRBD2 (5 bases each). The CDR3 is made up of 13 amino acids. Trimming took off 3 bases at V and 9 bases at J, with 12 bases between the two ends. CDR1 MNHEY and CDR2 SMNVEV come from the germline V gene (reference sequence). CDR3 nucleotides: TGTGCCAGCAGTTTTCCCCCGGGGACTGAGCAGTTCTTC. It specifies CASSFPPGTEQFF.

The rearrangement joins TRBV7-9 to TRBJ1-1, with 9 positions matching TRBD1. The CDR3 loop spans 15 amino acids. V gave up 5 bases and J gave up 7 bases; unmatched junction bases: 11. Germline V CDR1 and CDR2: SEHNR, FQNEAQ (reference sequence). CDR3 DNA: TGTGCCAGCAGCGCTAGAGGACAGGGGAAGGTTGAAGCTTTCTTT. Translation gives CASSARGQGKVEAFF.

The V and J genes are TRBV5-1 and TRBJ2-1, with 7 bases identical to TRBD2. There are 13 residues in the CDR3. The germline V gene has CDR1 SGHRS and CDR2 YFSETQ. V was clipped by 3 bases and J by 8 bases; unmatched bases: 5. The CDR3 reads CASSWTSSYEQFF. The CDR3 nucleotides are TGCGCCAGCAGCTGGACTAGTAGCTATGAGCAGTTCTTC.

The chain joins TRBV12-3 or TRBV12-4 to TRBJ1-2; D remains ambiguous. V lost 7 bases and J lost 0, with 15 bases in between. CDR3 length equals 15 residues. CDR3 coding DNA: TGTGCCAGCACATCAAGGCCGCGAGCTAACTATGGCTACACCTTC. This translates into CASTSRPRANYGYTF.

The chain uses TRBV10-3 and TRBJ1-1, with a weak D call TRBD1 (6 bases). The CDR3 consists of 17 residues. Trimming removed 0 bases at V and 0 bases at J, with 14 bases between. Germline loops: CDR1 ENHRY, CDR2 SYGVKD. The CDR3 loop reads CAISESYGGPMNTEAFF. The CDR3 nucleotides are TGTGCCATCAGTGAGTCCTATGGGGGGCCCATGAACACTGAAGCTTTCTTT.

The sample holds a few counts of this clonotype. This chain's CDR3 is CASSRGQGSSTGELFF. Written as DNA, the CDR3 is TGTGCCAGCAGCCGAGGACAGGGATCGTCAACCGGGGAGCTGTTTTTT. The chain recombines TRBV12-3 or TRBV12-4 with TRBJ2-2; 8 bases align to TRBD1. Germline trimming cut 6 bases from V and 5 bases from J; bases unmatched to any gene: 11. The CDR3 is 16 amino acids.

The chain links TRBV4-1 to TRBJ1-1; 9 positions agree with TRBD1. The V gene's germline CDR1 is MGHRA and CDR2 YSYEKL. After removal of 6 bases from V and 9 bases from J, the junction contained 11 bases not matched to a gene. The CDR3 is 14 residues long. CDR3 nucleotides: TGCGCCAGCAGTCGGGACAGGGCTAATTCTCAAGCTTTCTTT. Its translation is CASSRDRANSQAFF.

This clonotype was picked up a small number of times. The chain has TRBV12-3 or TRBV12-4 and TRBJ2-1; 10 positions agree with TRBD2. CDR3 length: 15 residues. J lost 6 bases, V lost 1 base, and 3 bases had no gene match. The CDR3 sequence: CASSLGPSGSNEQFF. The CDR3 DNA is TGTGCCAGCAGTTTAGGACCTAGCGGGAGCAATGAGCAGTTCTTC.

This clonotype was observed at least ten times. This chain connects TRBV10-3 to TRBJ2-3, with 7 nucleotides matching TRBD2. Germline assignment: CDR1 ENHRY and CDR2 SYGVKD. The ends lost 4 bases at V and 4 bases at J; junction bases unmatched: 20. CDR3 length: 19 amino acids. As DNA, the CDR3 is TGTGCCATCAGTGGGCCCTCGGGGGGATTAAGCAAGATTGCAGATACGCAGTATTTT. It specifies CAISGPSGGLSKIADTQYF.

This clonotype was detected ten times or more. The V and J genes are TRBV5-1 and TRBJ1-1, with 7 bases lining up with TRBD1. The CDR3 sequence is 16 residues long. The V gene end was trimmed by 2 bases and the J gene end by 3 bases; junction bases not matched to a gene: 10. Per germline, CDR1 SGHRS and CDR2 YFSETQ. CDR3: CASSLEGQVTDTEAFF. The CDR3 region has the DNA TGCGCCAGCAGCTTAGAAGGACAGGTTACGGACACTGAAGCTTTCTTT.

This clonotype came up once. The genes are TRBV4-2 and TRBJ2-3; D not resolved. The CDR3 consists of 14 residues. Trimming took off 4 bases at V and 2 bases at J, with 10 bases between the two ends. Germline V gene sequence: CDR1 LGHNA, CDR2 YNFKEQ. The CDR3 nucleotides are TGTGCCAGCAGCCCCGGAACCCACACAGATACGCAGTATTTT. It yields the protein CASSPGTHTDTQYF.

This clonotype came up many times. This chain joins TRBV10-3 and TRBJ2-3, with D hard to call. The germline V gene has CDR1 ENHRY and CDR2 SYGVKD. The ends were cut back, 4 bases at V and 0 bases at J, with 11 bases in the middle. This CDR3 has 15 residues. The CDR3 sequence: CAISGSQQSTDTQYF. DNA for the CDR3: TGTGCCATCAGTGGATCCCAGCAAAGCACAGATACGCAGTATTTT.

This clonotype has a handful of counts. This chain joins TRBV7-6 and TRBJ2-5; D is unclear. V gave up 4 bases and J gave up 1 base, with 7 bases separating them. The CDR3 runs to 13 residues. CDR1 SGHVS and CDR2 FNYEAQ come from the germline V gene. CDR3 nucleotide sequence: TGTGCCAGCAGCTCCCGGACCCAAGAGACCCAGTACTTC. It specifies CASSSRTQETQYF.

This clonotype was detected many times. The chain joins TRBV5-1 to TRBJ2-1, with 8 positions matching TRBD2. This CDR3 has 12 residues. Germline V lookup: CDR1 SGHRS, CDR2 YFSETQ. J was trimmed by 8 bases and V by 2 bases; bases with no gene match: 0. As DNA, the CDR3 is TGCGCCAGCAGCTTACTAGCGGATGAGCAGTTCTTC. This translates into CASSLLADEQFF. The complete variable domain, with remaining parts taken from reference TRBV5-1 and TRBJ2-1, reads KAGVTQTPRYLIKTRGQQVTLSCSPISGHRSVSWYQQTPGQGLQFLFEYFSETQRNKGNFPGRFSGRQFSNSRSEMNVSTLELGDSALYLCASSLLADEQFFGPGTRLTVL.

This clonotype was found many times. The chain has TRBV7-2 and TRBJ2-3, with D possibly matching TRBD1 (6 bases). The ends were cut back, 7 bases at V and 4 bases at J, with 15 bases in the middle. The germline V gene has CDR1 SGHTA and CDR2 FQGNSA. The CDR3 is made up of 14 amino acids. This chain's CDR3 is CASKGEIGSDTQYF. CDR3 nucleotides: TGTGCCAGCAAGGGGGAGATAGGATCAGATACGCAGTATTTT.

This clonotype has at least ten counts. V and J are TRBV18 and TRBJ2-7, with 7 positions matching TRBD1. Germline-derived CDR1 and CDR2 are KGHSH and LQKENI. This CDR3 region has 15 residues. The ends lost 0 bases at V and 5 bases at J; junction bases unmatched: 7. CDR3 bases: TGTGCCAGCTCACCACCAGACAGGGCATTCAACGAGCAGTACTTC. Translating it yields CASSPPDRAFNEQYF.

The chain couples TRBV7-2 to TRBJ2-1; 11 nucleotides agree with TRBD2. This CDR3 comprises 14 residues. Germline CDR1 and CDR2: SGHTA and FQGNSA. V was clipped by 1 base and J by 13 bases; unmatched bases: 6. For the CDR3, the DNA is TGTGCCAGCAGCTTAGTGCCTAGCGGGGGGTTTCAGTTCTTC. Protein sequence: CASSLVPSGGFQFF.